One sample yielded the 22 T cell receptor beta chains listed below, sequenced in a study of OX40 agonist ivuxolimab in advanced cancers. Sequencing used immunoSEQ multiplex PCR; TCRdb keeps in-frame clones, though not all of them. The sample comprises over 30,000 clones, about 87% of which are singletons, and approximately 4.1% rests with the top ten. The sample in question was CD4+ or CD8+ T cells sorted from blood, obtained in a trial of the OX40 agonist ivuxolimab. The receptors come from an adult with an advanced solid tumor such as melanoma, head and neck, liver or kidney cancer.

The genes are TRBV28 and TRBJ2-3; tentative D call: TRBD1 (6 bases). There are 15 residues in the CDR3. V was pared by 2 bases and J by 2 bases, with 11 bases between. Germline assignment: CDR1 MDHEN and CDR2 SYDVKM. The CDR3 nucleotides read TGTGCCAGCAGTTTAATAGACAGGAACACAGATACGCAGTATTTT. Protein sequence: CASSLIDRNTDTQYF.

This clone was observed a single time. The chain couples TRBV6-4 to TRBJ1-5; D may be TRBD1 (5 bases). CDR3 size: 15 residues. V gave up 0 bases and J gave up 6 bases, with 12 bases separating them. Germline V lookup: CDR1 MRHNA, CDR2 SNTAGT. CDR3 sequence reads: CASSDSRGKAQPQHF. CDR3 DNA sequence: TGTGCCAGCAGTGACTCGAGGGGTAAAGCTCAGCCCCAGCATTTT.

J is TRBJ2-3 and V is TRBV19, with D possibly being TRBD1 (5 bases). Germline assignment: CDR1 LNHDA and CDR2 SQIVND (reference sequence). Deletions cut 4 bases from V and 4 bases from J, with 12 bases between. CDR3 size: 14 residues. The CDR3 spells CASSKGREADTQYF. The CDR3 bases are TGTGCCAGTAGTAAAGGCAGGGAAGCAGATACGCAGTATTTT.

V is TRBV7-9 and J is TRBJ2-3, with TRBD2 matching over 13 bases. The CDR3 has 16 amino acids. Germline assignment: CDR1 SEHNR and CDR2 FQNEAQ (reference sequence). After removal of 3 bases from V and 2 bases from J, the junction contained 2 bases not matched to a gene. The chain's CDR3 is CASSLTSGRSTDTQYF. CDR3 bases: TGTGCCAGCAGCTTGACTAGCGGGAGGTCCACAGATACGCAGTATTTT.

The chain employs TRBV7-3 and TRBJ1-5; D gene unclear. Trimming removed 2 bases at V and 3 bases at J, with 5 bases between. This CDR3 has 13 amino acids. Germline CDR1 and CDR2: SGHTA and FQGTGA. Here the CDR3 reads CASSLGPNQPQHF. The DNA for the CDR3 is TGTGCCAGCAGCTTAGGGCCCAATCAGCCCCAGCATTTT.

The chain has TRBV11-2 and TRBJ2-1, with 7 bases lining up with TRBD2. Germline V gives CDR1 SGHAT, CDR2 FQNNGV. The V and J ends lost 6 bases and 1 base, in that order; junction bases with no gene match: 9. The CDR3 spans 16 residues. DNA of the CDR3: TGTGCCAGCAGACCCCTTAGCGGGCCATCCTACAATGAGCAGTTCTTC. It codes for CASRPLSGPSYNEQFF.

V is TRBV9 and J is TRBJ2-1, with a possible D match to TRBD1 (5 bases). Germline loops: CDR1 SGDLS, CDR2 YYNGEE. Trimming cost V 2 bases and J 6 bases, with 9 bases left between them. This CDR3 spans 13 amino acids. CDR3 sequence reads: CASSVDSTNEQFF. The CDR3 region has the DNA TGTGCCAGCAGCGTCGACAGCACCAATGAGCAGTTCTTC.

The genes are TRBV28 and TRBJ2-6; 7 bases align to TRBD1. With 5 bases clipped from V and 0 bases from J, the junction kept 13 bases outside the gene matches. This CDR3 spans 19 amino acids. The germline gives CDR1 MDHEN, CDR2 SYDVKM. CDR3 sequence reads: CASSPYFDRVHSGANVLTF. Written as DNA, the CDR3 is TGTGCCAGCAGTCCGTACTTTGACAGGGTCCACTCTGGGGCCAACGTCCTGACTTTC.

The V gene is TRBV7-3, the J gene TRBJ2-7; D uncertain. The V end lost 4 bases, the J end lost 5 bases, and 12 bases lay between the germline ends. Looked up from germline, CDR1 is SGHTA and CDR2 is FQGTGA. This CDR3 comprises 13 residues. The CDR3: CASSSTITDEQYF. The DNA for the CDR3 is TGTGCCAGCAGCTCAACGATCACAGACGAGCAGTACTTC.

CDR3 amino acids: CASSPNLPDSTGELFF. CDR3 DNA: TGTGCCAGCTCACCAAATCTACCAGACAGCACCGGGGAGCTGTTTTTT. The genes are TRBV18 and TRBJ2-2; weak D call: TRBD1 (5 bases). Trimming removed 2 bases from V and 4 bases from J, with 14 bases in between. CDR1 is KGHSH, CDR2 LQKENI, per germline. This CDR3 spans 16 amino acids.

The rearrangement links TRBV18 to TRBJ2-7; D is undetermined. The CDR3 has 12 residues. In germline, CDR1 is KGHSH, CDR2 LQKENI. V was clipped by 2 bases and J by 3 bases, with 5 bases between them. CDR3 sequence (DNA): TGTGCCAGCTCACCAACGGACTACGAGCAGTACTTC. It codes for CASSPTDYEQYF.

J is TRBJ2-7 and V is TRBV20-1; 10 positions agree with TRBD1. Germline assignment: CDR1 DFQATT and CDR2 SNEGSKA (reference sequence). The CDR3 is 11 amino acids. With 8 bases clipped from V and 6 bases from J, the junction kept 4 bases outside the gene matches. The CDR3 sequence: CSPGTGVEQYF. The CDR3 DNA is TGCAGTCCAGGGACAGGGGTCGAGCAGTACTTC.

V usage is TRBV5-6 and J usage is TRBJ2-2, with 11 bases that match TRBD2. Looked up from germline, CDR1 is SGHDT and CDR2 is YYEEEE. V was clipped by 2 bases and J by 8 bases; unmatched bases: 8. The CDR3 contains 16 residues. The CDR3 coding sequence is TGTGCCAGCAGCTTCCGGACTAGCGGGTCCCGGGGGGAGCTGTTTTTT. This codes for CASSFRTSGSRGELFF.

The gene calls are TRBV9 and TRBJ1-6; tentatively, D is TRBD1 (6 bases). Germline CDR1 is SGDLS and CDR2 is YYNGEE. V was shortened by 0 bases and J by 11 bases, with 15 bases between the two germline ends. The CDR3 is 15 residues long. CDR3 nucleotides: TGTGCCAGCAGCGTAGGGCAGGGGAGATGGACACCCCTCCACTTT. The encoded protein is CASSVGQGRWTPLHF.

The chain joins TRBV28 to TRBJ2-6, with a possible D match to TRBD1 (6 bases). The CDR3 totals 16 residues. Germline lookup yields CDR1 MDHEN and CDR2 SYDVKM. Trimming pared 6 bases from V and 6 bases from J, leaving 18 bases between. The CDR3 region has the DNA TGTGCCAGCAGCCTACAGGGTTCGGAGGTGGCCAACGTCCTGACTTTC. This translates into CASSLQGSEVANVLTF.

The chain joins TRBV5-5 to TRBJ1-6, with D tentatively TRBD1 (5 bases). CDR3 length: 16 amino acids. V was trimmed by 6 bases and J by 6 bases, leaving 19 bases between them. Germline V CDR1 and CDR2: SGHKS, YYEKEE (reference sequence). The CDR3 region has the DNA TGTGCCAGCACACAACAATCCCAGGGATTTAATTCACCCCTCCACTTT. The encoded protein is CASTQQSQGFNSPLHF.

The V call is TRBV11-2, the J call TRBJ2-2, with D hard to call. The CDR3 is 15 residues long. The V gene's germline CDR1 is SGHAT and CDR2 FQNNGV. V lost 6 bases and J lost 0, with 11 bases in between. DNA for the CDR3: TGTGCCAGCAGGCCCTCGTTCGCGAACACCGGGGAGCTGTTTTTT. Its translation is CASRPSFANTGELFF.

This chain's CDR3 is CASSLAAAGGYGYTF. The CDR3 DNA reads TGTGCCAGCAGCTTGGCCGCGGCAGGGGGCTATGGCTACACCTTC. The gene calls are TRBV5-4 and TRBJ1-2; 7 bases line up with TRBD1. The germline V gene encodes CDR1 SGHNT and CDR2 YYREEE (reference sequence). CDR3 length equals 15 residues. V lost 0 bases to trimming and J lost 4 bases; unmatched junction nucleotides: 6.

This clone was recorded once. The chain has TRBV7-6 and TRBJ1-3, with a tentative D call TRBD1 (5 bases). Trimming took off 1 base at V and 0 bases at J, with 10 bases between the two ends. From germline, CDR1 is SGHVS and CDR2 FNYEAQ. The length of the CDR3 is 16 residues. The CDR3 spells CASSLGQLSSGNTIYF. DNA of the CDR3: TGTGCCAGCAGCTTAGGACAGCTATCCTCTGGAAACACCATATATTTT.

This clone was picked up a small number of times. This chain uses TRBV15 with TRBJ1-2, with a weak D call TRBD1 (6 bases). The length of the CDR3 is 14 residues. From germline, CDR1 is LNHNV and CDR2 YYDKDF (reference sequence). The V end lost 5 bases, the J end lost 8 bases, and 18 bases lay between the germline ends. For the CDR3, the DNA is TGTGCCACCAGCCCGGGAGGGGGACTTCTCGGCTACACCTTC. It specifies CATSPGGGLLGYTF. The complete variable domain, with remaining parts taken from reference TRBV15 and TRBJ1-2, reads DAMVIQNPRYQVTQFGKPVTLSCSQTLNHNVMYWYQQKSSQAPKLLFHYYDKDFNNEADTPDNFQSRRPNTSFCFLDIRSPGLGDTAMYLCATSPGGGLLGYTFGSGTRLTVV.

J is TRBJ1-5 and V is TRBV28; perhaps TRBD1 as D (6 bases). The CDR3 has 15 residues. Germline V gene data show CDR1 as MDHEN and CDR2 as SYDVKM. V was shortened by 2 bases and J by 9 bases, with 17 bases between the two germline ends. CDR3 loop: CASSLPTGKDWPQHF. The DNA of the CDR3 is TGTGCCAGCAGTTTACCTACAGGGAAGGATTGGCCCCAGCATTTT.

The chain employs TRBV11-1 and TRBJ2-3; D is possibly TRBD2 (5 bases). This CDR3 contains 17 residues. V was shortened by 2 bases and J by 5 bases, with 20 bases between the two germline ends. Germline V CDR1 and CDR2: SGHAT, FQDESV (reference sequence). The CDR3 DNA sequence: TGTGCCAGCAGCTTACTAGTGAGGGCGGTTGGGCAAGATACGCAGTATTTT. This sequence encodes CASSLLVRAVGQDTQYF.